Below, one T cell receptor beta chain is given with its context. The entry originates in a study of blood T cell repertoires in COVID-19. Study-wide background: The United States, Italy and Spain provided the acute and convalescent COVID-19 samples. In each case, the material was cDNA or gDNA derived from T cells, B-cell-depleted T cells, or PBMCs.

Donors were grouped by their self-reported clinical history. Measured with immunoSEQ multiplex PCR; TCRdb has only the in-frame clones, and not every one. This table has roughly 180,000 clones, about 90% appearing once. This CDR3 is built from 15 residues. CDR1 and CDR2 (germline): SGHNT, YYREEE (reference sequence). Trimming at V came to 0 bases and at J to 5 bases, leaving 4 bases not matched to a gene. This receptor was obtained from a woman between 25 and 40 years old who had recovered from COVID-19. The sequenced sample was PBMCs or T cells enriched from blood (not recorded which). This rearrangement joins TRBV5-4 to TRBJ2-5; TRBD2 matches 10 bases. CDR3 region: CASSLATAGGETQYF. The CDR3 nucleotides read TGTGCCAGCAGCTTGGCGACAGCGGGAGGGGAGACCCAGTACTTC.